The rows below give T cell receptor beta chains drawn from one sample of a study of chemoradiotherapy in HPV16-positive cancers. Method: immunoSEQ multiplex PCR; TCRdb's copy keeps in-frame clones and lacks some. The sample has around 11,000 clones; roughly nine tenths are singletons. Sequenced here: blood, sampled from a patient who underwent chemoradiotherapy. These receptors all come from a human donor with HPV-associated anogenital cancer. CDR3s include the opening cysteine and the closing phenylalanine or tryptophan. The order of the fields is clone size, V gene, J gene, D gene, CDR3 protein, CDR3 DNA. D genes are given only for firm matches. Size is omitted from some rows. Given values are once, few, many or a class for expanded clones.

clone size: -; V gene: TRBV19; J gene: TRBJ2-7; D gene: TRBD2; CDR3 protein: CASSIDRAGSNEQYF; CDR3 DNA: TGTGCCAGTAGTATAGATCGAGCGGGGTCCAACGAGCAGTACTTC
clone size: -; V gene: TRBV7-2; J gene: TRBJ2-1; D gene: TRBD2; CDR3 protein: CASSWSRTRVPNEQFF; CDR3 DNA: TGTGCCAGCAGCTGGTCTCGGACTAGAGTTCCCAATGAGCAGTTCTTC
clone size: -; V gene: TRBV4-2; J gene: TRBJ2-1; D gene: TRBD2; CDR3 protein: CASSQATSGGPGFYNEQFF; CDR3 DNA: TGTGCCAGCAGCCAGGCGACTAGCGGGGGCCCAGGATTTTACAATGAGCAGTTCTTC
clone size: -; V gene: TRBV9; J gene: TRBJ2-3; D gene: -; CDR3 protein: CASSPRKISTDTQYF; CDR3 DNA: TGTGCCAGCAGCCCCCGGAAGATCAGCACAGATACGCAGTATTTT
clone size: -; V gene: TRBV30; J gene: TRBJ1-2; D gene: -; CDR3 protein: CAWSEGGWGGYTF; CDR3 DNA: TGTGCCTGGAGTGAGGGGGGCTGGGGTGGCTACACCTTC
clone size: -; V gene: TRBV6-5; J gene: TRBJ1-5; D gene: TRBD1; CDR3 protein: CASSSAADRVGPQHF; CDR3 DNA: TGTGCCAGCAGTTCCGCCGCCGACAGGGTCGGACCCCAGCATTTT
clone size: once; V gene: TRBV7-9; J gene: TRBJ2-1; D gene: TRBD1; CDR3 protein: CASSLSGTEYNEQFF; CDR3 DNA: TGTGCCAGCAGCTTGTCCGGGACAGAGTACAATGAGCAGTTCTTC
clone size: -; V gene: TRBV30; J gene: TRBJ2-7; D gene: -; CDR3 protein: CAWSNRAYEQYF; CDR3 DNA: TGTGCCTGGAGTAACAGGGCCTACGAGCAGTACTTC
clone size: -; V gene: TRBV6-5; J gene: TRBJ2-3; D gene: -; CDR3 protein: CASSSLATSTDTQYF; CDR3 DNA: TGTGCCAGCAGTTCCCTAGCGACTAGCACAGATACGCAGTATTTT
clone size: -; V gene: TRBV19; J gene: TRBJ2-7; D gene: TRBD1; CDR3 protein: CASSTGTGGVYEQYF; CDR3 DNA: TGTGCCAGTAGTACTGGGACAGGGGGAGTGTACGAGCAGTACTTC
clone size: -; V gene: TRBV19; J gene: TRBJ1-5; D gene: -; CDR3 protein: CASSIGGYQPQHF; CDR3 DNA: TGTGCCAGTAGTATCGGAGGGTACCAGCCCCAGCATTTT
clone size: -; V gene: TRBV11-2; J gene: TRBJ1-2; D gene: -; CDR3 protein: CASRGAGRGYTF; CDR3 DNA: TGTGCCAGCAGGGGGGCAGGGCGAGGCTACACCTTC
clone size: -; V gene: TRBV7-9; J gene: TRBJ2-1; D gene: -; CDR3 protein: CASSLPLTASPTDNEQFF; CDR3 DNA: TGTGCCAGCAGCTTACCACTGACCGCTAGCCCCACCGACAATGAGCAGTTCTTC
clone size: -; V gene: TRBV30; J gene: TRBJ2-5; D gene: -; CDR3 protein: CAWTKTRGLETQYF; CDR3 DNA: TGTGCCTGGACTAAGACTAGAGGTCTGGAGACCCAGTACTTC
clone size: -; V gene: TRBV10-3; J gene: TRBJ1-1; D gene: TRBD1; CDR3 protein: CAITSDRVGRDTEAFF; CDR3 DNA: TGTGCCATCACCTCGGACAGGGTGGGGAGGGACACTGAAGCTTTCTTT
clone size: -; V gene: TRBV5-1; J gene: TRBJ2-2; D gene: -; CDR3 protein: CASSLAYNTGELFF; CDR3 DNA: TGCGCCAGCAGCTTGGCCTACAACACCGGGGAGCTGTTTTTT
clone size: -; V gene: TRBV19; J gene: TRBJ2-1; D gene: TRBD2; CDR3 protein: CASSIRLAGRHEQFF; CDR3 DNA: TGTGCCAGTAGTATCAGACTAGCGGGGAGACATGAGCAGTTCTTC
clone size: -; V gene: TRBV5-1; J gene: TRBJ2-2; D gene: -; CDR3 protein: CASSFAGENTGELFF; CDR3 DNA: TGCGCCAGCAGCTTCGCAGGGGAGAACACCGGGGAGCTGTTTTTT
clone size: -; V gene: TRBV7-2; J gene: TRBJ2-7; D gene: TRBD1; CDR3 protein: CASSRSSDRAYEQYF; CDR3 DNA: TGTGCCAGCAGCCGCTCGTCCGACAGGGCCTACGAGCAGTACTTC
clone size: -; V gene: TRBV6-4; J gene: TRBJ2-3; D gene: TRBD2; CDR3 protein: CASSGTSGADTQYF; CDR3 DNA: TGTGCCAGCAGTGGGACTAGCGGGGCAGATACGCAGTATTTT
clone size: -; V gene: TRBV4-1; J gene: TRBJ1-2; D gene: -; CDR3 protein: CASSPSPEGGGVNTF; CDR3 DNA: TGCGCCAGCAGTCCATCCCCCGAGGGGGGGGGTGTGAACACCTTC
clone size: once; V gene: TRBV11-2; J gene: TRBJ1-2; D gene: -; CDR3 protein: CASSLGQGNYGYTF; CDR3 DNA: TGTGCCAGCAGCTTAGGCCAGGGGAACTATGGCTACACCTTC
clone size: -; V gene: TRBV4-1; J gene: TRBJ1-5; D gene: TRBD1; CDR3 protein: CASSHQTGEHQPQHF; CDR3 DNA: TGCGCCAGCAGCCACCAGACAGGGGAGCATCAGCCCCAGCATTTT
clone size: -; V gene: TRBV9; J gene: TRBJ2-2; D gene: TRBD1; CDR3 protein: CASSARTGHTGELFF; CDR3 DNA: TGTGCCAGCAGCGCAAGGACAGGGCATACCGGGGAGCTGTTTTTT
clone size: -; V gene: TRBV6-6; J gene: TRBJ1-4; D gene: -; CDR3 protein: CASSRDYNEKLFF; CDR3 DNA: TGTGCCAGCAGTCGCGACTATAATGAAAAACTGTTTTTT
clone size: -; V gene: TRBV6-1; J gene: TRBJ2-7; D gene: -; CDR3 protein: CASSARTDLYEQYF; CDR3 DNA: TGTGCCAGCAGTGCCCGGACGGATCTCTACGAGCAGTACTTC
clone size: -; V gene: TRBV7-9; J gene: TRBJ2-5; D gene: -; CDR3 protein: CASSRERGTQYF; CDR3 DNA: TGTGCCAGCAGCAGGGAGAGGGGGACCCAGTACTTC
clone size: -; V gene: TRBV9; J gene: TRBJ2-1; D gene: -; CDR3 protein: CASSRGSSSYNEQFF; CDR3 DNA: TGTGCCAGCAGCCGGGGGAGTAGCTCCTACAATGAGCAGTTCTTC
clone size: -; V gene: TRBV19; J gene: TRBJ2-7; D gene: TRBD1; CDR3 protein: CASSMDRDRYEQYF; CDR3 DNA: TGTGCCAGTAGTATGGACCGGGACAGATACGAGCAGTACTTC
clone size: -; V gene: TRBV5-4; J gene: TRBJ2-7; D gene: -; CDR3 protein: CASTYLGRGPSEQYF; CDR3 DNA: TGTGCCAGCACCTATCTTGGCAGGGGCCCCTCCGAGCAGTACTTC
clone size: -; V gene: TRBV20-1; J gene: TRBJ2-3; D gene: -; CDR3 protein: CSARFGDTQYF; CDR3 DNA: TGCAGTGCTCGATTTGGGGATACGCAGTATTTT